This T cell receptor (beta chain) was profiled in a study of blood T cell repertoires in COVID-19. This CDR3 contains 13 residues. The germline gives CDR1 MNHNS, CDR2 SASEGT. The protocol was immunoSEQ multiplex PCR, while the TCRdb copy is restricted to in-frame clones and leaves out a portion. The table records under 200,000 clones, more than 65% of them present only once. A word on this clone: One end of the junction fails to match germline, which may point to a read error.

The origin of this receptor is a man between 60 and 70 years old who had recovered from COVID-19. The chain is built from TRBV6-1 and TRBJ2-1, with D possibly being TRBD2 (5 bases). Sequencing input: PBMCs or T cells enriched from blood (not recorded which). The CDR3 sequence is CASSESPPRVKIF. CDR3 DNA: TGTGCCAGCAGTGAATCTCCCCCGCGGGTAAAGATCTTC.